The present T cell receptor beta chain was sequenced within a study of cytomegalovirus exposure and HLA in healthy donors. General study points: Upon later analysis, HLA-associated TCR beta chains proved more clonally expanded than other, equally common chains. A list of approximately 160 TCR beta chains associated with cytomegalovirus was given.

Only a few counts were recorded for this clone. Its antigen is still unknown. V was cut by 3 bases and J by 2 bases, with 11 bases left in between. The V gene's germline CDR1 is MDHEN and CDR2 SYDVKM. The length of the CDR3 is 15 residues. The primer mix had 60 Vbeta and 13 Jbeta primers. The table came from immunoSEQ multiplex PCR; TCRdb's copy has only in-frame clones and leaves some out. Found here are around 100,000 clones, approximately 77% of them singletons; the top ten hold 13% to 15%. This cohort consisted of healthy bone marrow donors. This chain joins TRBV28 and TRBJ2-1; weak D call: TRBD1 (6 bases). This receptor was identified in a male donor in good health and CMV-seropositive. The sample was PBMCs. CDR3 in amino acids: CASSFRQGPYNEQFF. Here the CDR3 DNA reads TGTGCCAGCAGTTTTAGGCAGGGGCCCTACAATGAGCAGTTCTTC.